The rows below give T cell receptor beta chains drawn from one sample of a study of CD8 T cells in Susac syndrome. TCRdb reprocessed the immunoSEQ multiplex PCR reads via MiXCR and lists one record per CDR3 protein. The sample lists fewer than 85,000 distinct CDR3 sequences, more than 85% occurring once. The sequenced material came from CD8+ T cells from PBMCs. These receptors were collected from a human donor with Susac syndrome. Each CDR3 is given with its conserved first and last residue. The order of the fields is clone size, V gene, J gene, D gene, CDR3 DNA, CDR3 protein. A D gene is named only where the DNA matches it firmly. For some rows the clone size is stated as once, few or many, or as a class when expanded; others skip it.

abundance: .
v_gene: TRBV4-3
j_gene: TRBJ2-5
d_gene: .
CDR3nt: TGCGCCAGCAGCCAAGAGTACCCGGGAATGGAGACCCAGTACTTC
CDR3aa: CASSQEYPGMETQYF

abundance: .
v_gene: TRBV20-1
j_gene: TRBJ1-1
d_gene: .
CDR3nt: TGCAGTGCTAGGAATCGACAGGCCAACACTGAAGCTTTCTTT
CDR3aa: CSARNRQANTEAFF

abundance: once
v_gene: TRBV5-6
j_gene: TRBJ1-5
d_gene: .
CDR3nt: TGTGCCAGCAGAACTGACAGTAGGGTCAATCAGCCCCAGCATTTT
CDR3aa: CASRTDSRVNQPQHF

abundance: .
v_gene: TRBV4-1
j_gene: TRBJ1-1
d_gene: .
CDR3nt: TGCGCCAGCAGCCAAGATCGCGGTTATACTGAAGCTTTCTTT
CDR3aa: CASSQDRGYTEAFF

abundance: .
v_gene: TRBV30
j_gene: TRBJ2-1
d_gene: .
CDR3nt: TGTGCCTGGAGCTCTCTGCACAATGAGCAGTTCTTC
CDR3aa: CAWSSLHNEQFF

abundance: .
v_gene: TRBV29-1
j_gene: TRBJ2-7
d_gene: TRBD2
CDR3nt: TGCAGCGTTGAAGTTATCGGGAGGGGTTCCTCCTACGAGCAGTACTTC
CDR3aa: CSVEVIGRGSSYEQYF

abundance: .
v_gene: TRBV20-1
j_gene: TRBJ2-7
d_gene: .
CDR3nt: TGCAGTGCTAGATTCGAGCACGGGGGCCAGGACTACGAGCAGTACTTC
CDR3aa: CSARFEHGGQDYEQYF

abundance: .
v_gene: TRBV30
j_gene: TRBJ2-7
d_gene: .
CDR3nt: TGTGCCTGGAGTGTTATGGGGACCTACGAGCAGTACTTC
CDR3aa: CAWSVMGTYEQYF

abundance: once
v_gene: TRBV11-2
j_gene: TRBJ2-7
d_gene: .
CDR3nt: TGTGCCACCCCCGGGAGAGGGGCCTACGAGCAGTACTTC
CDR3aa: CATPGRGAYEQYF

abundance: .
v_gene: TRBV20-1
j_gene: TRBJ2-1
d_gene: TRBD2
CDR3nt: TGCAGTGCTACTTACCCCGGGACTAGCGGGAGGAATGAGCAGTTCTTC
CDR3aa: CSATYPGTSGRNEQFF

abundance: .
v_gene: TRBV4-1
j_gene: TRBJ1-1
d_gene: .
CDR3nt: TGCGCCAGCAGCCAAGGGGCCGGGACACGGGGAGCTTTCTTT
CDR3aa: CASSQGAGTRGAFF

abundance: .
v_gene: TRBV29-1
j_gene: TRBJ2-7
d_gene: TRBD1
CDR3nt: TGCAGCGTTGAAGAGGACGGGACAGGGCCCTCCTACGAGCAGTACTTC
CDR3aa: CSVEEDGTGPSYEQYF

abundance: .
v_gene: TRBV5-1
j_gene: TRBJ2-7
d_gene: .
CDR3nt: TGCGCCAGCAGTTACTTCAATCAAGGCCACGAGCAGTACTTC
CDR3aa: CASSYFNQGHEQYF

abundance: .
v_gene: TRBV5-6
j_gene: TRBJ2-1
d_gene: .
CDR3nt: TGTGCCAGCAGCGTCCGGGACATGTACAATGAGCAGTTCTTC
CDR3aa: CASSVRDMYNEQFF

abundance: once
v_gene: TRBV20-1
j_gene: TRBJ2-3
d_gene: .
CDR3nt: TGCAGTGCTAGAGATAGGGGGGAGAACACAGATACGCAGTATTTT
CDR3aa: CSARDRGENTDTQYF

abundance: .
v_gene: TRBV24-1
j_gene: TRBJ2-2
d_gene: .
CDR3nt: TGTGCCACCAGAGGGGAAACCGGGGAGCTGTTTTTT
CDR3aa: CATRGETGELFF

abundance: few
v_gene: TRBV5-6
j_gene: TRBJ2-7
d_gene: .
CDR3nt: TGTGCCAGCAGCTGGGGAACCTTATCGGGGGATGAGCAGTACTTC
CDR3aa: CASSWGTLSGDEQYF

abundance: .
v_gene: TRBV5-6
j_gene: TRBJ2-1
d_gene: .
CDR3nt: TGTGCCAGCAGCTTGGAGTTATGGGGGCGGAACTACAATGAGCAGTTCTTC
CDR3aa: CASSLELWGRNYNEQFF

abundance: .
v_gene: TRBV2
j_gene: TRBJ1-2
d_gene: .
CDR3nt: TGTGCCAGCAGCGCCGAGGAGCCCAACTATGGCTACACCTTC
CDR3aa: CASSAEEPNYGYTF

abundance: .
v_gene: TRBV15
j_gene: TRBJ1-5
d_gene: .
CDR3nt: TGTGCCACCAGCCCATGGAAGAGCAATCAGCCCCAGCATTTT
CDR3aa: CATSPWKSNQPQHF

abundance: .
v_gene: TRBV11-1
j_gene: TRBJ1-5
d_gene: .
CDR3nt: TGTGCCAGTTCCAGGGGAGACAATCAGCCCCAGCATTTT
CDR3aa: CASSRGDNQPQHF

abundance: .
v_gene: TRBV19
j_gene: TRBJ1-4
d_gene: .
CDR3nt: TGTGCCAGTAGCGAGACCGCTTGGGAAAAACTGTTTTTT
CDR3aa: CASSETAWEKLFF

abundance: once
v_gene: TRBV7-9
j_gene: TRBJ2-5
d_gene: .
CDR3nt: TGTGCCAGCAGCCCCGCGTGGACGTGGGACCAGACCCAGTACTTC
CDR3aa: CASSPAWTWDQTQYF

abundance: .
v_gene: TRBV6-2/TRBV6-3
j_gene: TRBJ2-5
d_gene: .
CDR3nt: TGTGCCAGCAGTTCGCAGGGAGAGACCCAGTACTTC
CDR3aa: CASSSQGETQYF

abundance: .
v_gene: TRBV28
j_gene: TRBJ2-1
d_gene: .
CDR3nt: TGTGCCAGCAACGAGGGGCTTTCCTACAATGAGCAGTTCTTC
CDR3aa: CASNEGLSYNEQFF

abundance: .
v_gene: TRBV4-1
j_gene: TRBJ2-1
d_gene: .
CDR3nt: TGCGCCAGCAGCCAAATGGCGGCTAGCTCCTACAATGAGCAGTTCTTC
CDR3aa: CASSQMAASSYNEQFF

abundance: .
v_gene: TRBV2
j_gene: TRBJ2-1
d_gene: TRBD1
CDR3nt: TGTGCCAGCAGTGGCAGGGGGCCATACAATGAGCAGTTCTTC
CDR3aa: CASSGRGPYNEQFF

abundance: .
v_gene: TRBV4-3
j_gene: TRBJ1-2
d_gene: .
CDR3nt: TGCGCCAGCAGCCAAGACCGGGCGGGAGATTATGGCTACACCTTC
CDR3aa: CASSQDRAGDYGYTF

abundance: .
v_gene: TRBV29-1
j_gene: TRBJ2-7
d_gene: TRBD1
CDR3nt: TGCAGCGTTGAAGTGGGGGACAGGGTTTACGAGCAGTACTTC
CDR3aa: CSVEVGDRVYEQYF

abundance: .
v_gene: TRBV9
j_gene: TRBJ2-7
d_gene: .
CDR3nt: TGTGCCAGCAGCGTAGAGGGAGACCCGGCTTACGAGCAGTACTTC
CDR3aa: CASSVEGDPAYEQYF

abundance: .
v_gene: TRBV6-4
j_gene: TRBJ2-6
d_gene: .
CDR3nt: TGTGCCAGCAGTGACTCGAGCCAGGGCGGCTCTGGGGCCAACGTCCTGACTTTC
CDR3aa: CASSDSSQGGSGANVLTF

abundance: .
v_gene: TRBV4-2
j_gene: TRBJ1-2
d_gene: .
CDR3nt: TGTGCCAGCAGCCAAGATGGGGTGTATGGCTACACCTTC
CDR3aa: CASSQDGVYGYTF

abundance: .
v_gene: TRBV9
j_gene: TRBJ2-7
d_gene: .
CDR3nt: TGTGCCAGCAGCGTAGCTACGTATAGTGGTTTCGGCGAGCAGTACTTC
CDR3aa: CASSVATYSGFGEQYF

abundance: once
v_gene: TRBV29-1
j_gene: TRBJ2-3
d_gene: .
CDR3nt: TGCAGCGTTGAACCCCCCGGCACAGATACGCAGTATTTT
CDR3aa: CSVEPPGTDTQYF

abundance: .
v_gene: TRBV4-3
j_gene: TRBJ2-6
d_gene: .
CDR3nt: TGCGCCAGCAGCCAAGAGCTGGGGGTCCTGACTTTC
CDR3aa: CASSQELGVLTF

abundance: .
v_gene: TRBV7-9
j_gene: TRBJ1-2
d_gene: TRBD1
CDR3nt: TGTGCCAGCAGCTTAGGACAGGGGCTTAGTGGCTACACCTTC
CDR3aa: CASSLGQGLSGYTF

abundance: .
v_gene: TRBV2
j_gene: TRBJ2-1
d_gene: TRBD2
CDR3nt: TGTGCCAGCAGTGAAACTAGCGGGAGCTCCTACAATGAGCAGTTCTTC
CDR3aa: CASSETSGSSYNEQFF

abundance: .
v_gene: TRBV4-1
j_gene: TRBJ2-2
d_gene: .
CDR3nt: TGCGCCAGCAGCCAAGGGACACCGAACACCGGGGAGCTGTTTTTT
CDR3aa: CASSQGTPNTGELFF

abundance: .
v_gene: TRBV20-1
j_gene: TRBJ2-3
d_gene: .
CDR3nt: TGCAGTGCTTTCCACTGGGCGGACAGCACAGATACGCAGTATTTT
CDR3aa: CSAFHWADSTDTQYF

abundance: .
v_gene: TRBV4-3
j_gene: TRBJ2-2
d_gene: TRBD1
CDR3nt: TGCGCCAGCAGCCGAGGGGGCGACACCGGGGAGCTGTTTTTT
CDR3aa: CASSRGGDTGELFF

abundance: once
v_gene: TRBV5-6
j_gene: TRBJ2-2
d_gene: TRBD2
CDR3nt: TGTGCCAGCAGCTTGGAATCGGGGGGGAACACCGGGGAGCTGTTTTTT
CDR3aa: CASSLESGGNTGELFF

abundance: .
v_gene: TRBV15
j_gene: TRBJ2-1
d_gene: .
CDR3nt: TGTGCCACCAGCAGTCTCGGCAGTGGGACATATTCTCAGTTCTTC
CDR3aa: CATSSLGSGTYSQFF